These 17 T cell receptor beta chains share one sample of origin, sequenced in a study of T cells in Graves' hyperthyroidism and ophthalmopathy. Amplification yielded TCR beta CDR3 regions, with RNA transcripts as the source. TCR CDR3 regions were first amplified by RT-PCR with HTBI primers. TCRdb reprocessed the multiplex PCR reads via MiXCR and lists one record per CDR3 protein. The data show about 680,000 distinct CDR3 sequences, about a third seen once. Source material: blood. Receptor source: a woman aged 35 to 49 with Graves' hyperthyroidism.

This clonotype showed up many times. The chain joins TRBV29-1 to TRBJ1-3, with D maybe TRBD1 (5 bases). The CDR3 is 12 amino acids. V was clipped by 6 bases and J by 8 bases, with 14 bases between them. Germline CDR1 SQVTM, CDR2 ANQGSEA. The CDR3 sequence is CSVDRVGDTIYF. CDR3 coding DNA: TGCAGCGTCGATCGTGTAGGGGACACCATATATTTT.

The rearrangement uses TRBV7-9 and TRBJ2-7; TRBD1 aligns across 9 bases. Per the germline V gene, CDR1 is SEHNR and CDR2 is FQNEAQ (reference sequence). CDR3 length: 17 amino acids. V dropped 5 bases and J dropped 3; count of bases not matched to a gene: 14. The CDR3 bases are TGTGCCAGCAGCCACCGGGACAGGGTGATAGAAGGCTACGAGCAGTACTTC. Amino acid sequence: CASSHRDRVIEGYEQYF.

V usage is TRBV29-1 and J usage is TRBJ2-3, with TRBD2 matching 9 bases. In germline, CDR1 is SQVTM, CDR2 ANQGSEA. The CDR3 covers 14 residues. J lost 4 bases, V lost 8 bases, and 10 bases had no gene match. The DNA of the CDR3 is TGCAGCTCCACCGAGACTAGCGGCCCAGATACGCAGTATTTT. This translates into CSSTETSGPDTQYF.

Ten or more counts support this clonotype. The genes are TRBV10-3 and TRBJ1-4; TRBD1 aligns across 8 bases. Trimming took 0 bases from V and 7 from J; bases not matched to a gene: 4. Germline V gene data show CDR1 as ENHRY and CDR2 as SYGVKD. The CDR3 is 15 residues long. The CDR3, as DNA: TGTGCCATCAGTGAGTCTCCAGGGGGCACTGAAAAACTGTTTTTT. Its translation: CAISESPGGTEKLFF.

This clonotype was counted many times. The J gene is TRBJ1-1, the V gene TRBV12-3 or TRBV12-4; D not certain. V gave up 3 bases and J gave up 5 bases, with 10 bases separating them. CDR3 size: 13 residues. The CDR3 DNA follows: TGTGCCAGCAGTTTTGGGCAGGTAACTGAAGCTTTCTTT. It is translated as CASSFGQVTEAFF.

This clonotype came up a few times. V and J are TRBV12-3 or TRBV12-4 and TRBJ2-7; D call uncertain. This CDR3 is 14 amino acids long. Trimming removed 5 bases from V and 0 bases from J, with 11 bases in between. CDR3 in amino acids: CASSRDSNSYEQYF. CDR3 DNA sequence: TGTGCCAGCAGTCGCGATTCTAACTCCTACGAGCAGTACTTC.

V is TRBV12-3 or TRBV12-4 and J is TRBJ2-7; 14 positions agree with TRBD2. The CDR3 runs 18 residues. With 5 bases clipped from V and 6 bases from J, the junction kept 15 bases outside the gene matches. CDR3 amino acids: CASSTLAGTSGGMVEQYF. The CDR3 coding sequence is TGTGCCAGCAGTACCCTCGCCGGGACTAGCGGGGGAATGGTCGAGCAGTACTTC.

This rearrangement joins TRBV30 to TRBJ2-7; D remains unclear. V lost 0 bases, J lost 2 bases, and 20 bases lay in between. Germline CDR1 GTSNPN, CDR2 SVGIG (reference sequence). This CDR3 is 17 amino acids long. The DNA of the CDR3 is TGTGCCTGGAGTGTAACGATCGGGCGGACCCGTACCTACGAGCAGTACTTC. Translating gives CAWSVTIGRTRTYEQYF.

The table lists this clonotype with a few counts. The chain has TRBV3-2 and TRBJ2-7. TRBV3-2 is flagged as a pseudogene. CDR3 length equals 14 residues. The CDR3, as DNA: TGTGCCTCCGCGTTGGTCCTTTACAACTACGAGCAGTACTTC. This codes for CASALVLYNYEQYF.

The genes are TRBV12-3 or TRBV12-4 and TRBJ2-7, with 8 bases lining up with TRBD1. V shed 4 bases and J 3 bases; nucleotides not matched to a gene: 11. This CDR3 is 16 amino acids long. In DNA form, the CDR3 reads TGTGCCAGCAGTTACTCGACGTGGACAGGGCACTACGAGCAGTACTTC. Its protein product is CASSYSTWTGHYEQYF.

This clonotype was observed a handful of times. The chain combines TRBV12-3 or TRBV12-4 with TRBJ1-1; tentatively, D is TRBD1 (5 bases). V lost 3 bases and J lost 11, with 13 bases in between. This CDR3 contains 12 residues. The CDR3 DNA reads TGTGCCAGCAGTTTCGCGGGGGTCGGGGCTTTCTTT. Amino acids: CASSFAGVGAFF.

The V and J genes are TRBV3-1 and TRBJ2-6, with unresolved D. CDR3 length: 15 residues. CDR1 and CDR2 from the germline V gene are LGHDT and YNNKEL (reference sequence). V was trimmed by 0 bases and J by 0 bases, leaving 3 bases between them. The CDR3: CASSQDLSGANVLTF. The CDR3 DNA reads TGTGCCAGCAGCCAAGACCTCTCTGGGGCCAACGTCCTGACTTTC.

Details on this clonotype: A read error may explain this, as a much larger clone is one base away. This sequence joins TRBV10-3 and TRBJ1-2; no clear D. V was shortened by 5 bases and J by 4 bases, with 14 bases between the two germline ends. Germline V gene data show CDR1 as ENHRY and CDR2 as SYGVKD. The CDR3 covers 14 residues. In DNA form, the CDR3 reads TGTGCCATCAGTTACTCGAACGGCGGCTATGGCTACACCTTC. This sequence encodes CAISYSNGGYGYTF.

The rearrangement links TRBV6-5 to TRBJ1-4; D is uncertain. The ends were cut back, 5 bases at V and 12 bases at J, with 13 bases in the middle. Germline loops: CDR1 MNHEY, CDR2 SVGAGI. There are 12 residues in the CDR3. This CDR3 is CASSGPGEELFF. CDR3 bases: TGTGCCAGCAGTGGCCCAGGAGAAGAACTGTTTTTT.

The chain joins TRBV14 to TRBJ2-7; weak D call: TRBD1 (5 bases). This CDR3 is 15 amino acids long. Germline V gene sequence: CDR1 SGHDN, CDR2 FVKESK. Trimming pared 1 base from V and 4 bases from J, leaving 14 bases between. The CDR3 reads CASSQGSGRVYEQYF. CDR3 DNA: TGTGCCAGCAGCCAAGGGTCAGGGCGTGTTTACGAGCAGTACTTC.

V and J are TRBV29-1 and TRBJ2-1; a weak D match, TRBD1 (6 bases). Trimming removed 4 bases from V and 2 bases from J, with 9 bases in between. This CDR3 region has 13 residues. Germline lookup yields CDR1 SQVTM and CDR2 ANQGSEA. CDR3 coding DNA: TGCAGCGTTGGTCAGGGGACCTACAATGAGCAGTTCTTC. It yields the protein CSVGQGTYNEQFF.

Only a few counts were recorded for this clonotype. The CDR3, as DNA: TGTGCCAGCAGTTATAAGGACAGGGGCCATTCACCCCTCCACTTT. Protein product: CASSYKDRGHSPLHF. V is TRBV2 and J is TRBJ1-6; 9 bases are shared with TRBD1. The CDR3 length is 15 residues. V lost 5 bases to trimming and J lost 8 bases; unmatched junction nucleotides: 7. The germline V gene encodes CDR1 SNHLY and CDR2 FYNNEI.